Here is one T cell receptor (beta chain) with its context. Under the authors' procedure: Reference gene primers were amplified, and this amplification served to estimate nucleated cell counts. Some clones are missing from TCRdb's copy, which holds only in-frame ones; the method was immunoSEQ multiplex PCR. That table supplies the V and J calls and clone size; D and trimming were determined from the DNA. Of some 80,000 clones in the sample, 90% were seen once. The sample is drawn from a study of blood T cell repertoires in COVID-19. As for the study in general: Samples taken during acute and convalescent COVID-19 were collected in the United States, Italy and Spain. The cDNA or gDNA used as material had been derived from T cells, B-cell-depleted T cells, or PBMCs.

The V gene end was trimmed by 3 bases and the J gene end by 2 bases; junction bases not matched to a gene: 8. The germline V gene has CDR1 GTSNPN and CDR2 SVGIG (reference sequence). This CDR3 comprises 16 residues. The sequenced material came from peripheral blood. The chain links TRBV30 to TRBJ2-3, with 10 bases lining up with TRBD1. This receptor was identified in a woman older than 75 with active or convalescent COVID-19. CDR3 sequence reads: CAWRTWTGGYTDTQYF. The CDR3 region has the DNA TGTGCCTGGAGAACCTGGACAGGGGGTTACACAGATACGCAGTATTTT.